This TCR beta chain stems from a study of long-term antiretroviral therapy in people with HIV. Survey-level immunoSEQ v3.0 assays were run. Repertoires were generated with immunoSEQ multiplex PCR, while TCRdb's copy carries only in-frame clones and drops some. The sample includes tens of thousands of clones, approximately 82% seen only once; the top ten take about 2.3%. J lost 4 bases, V lost 4 bases, and 7 bases had no gene match. CDR1 is SEHNR, CDR2 FQNEAQ, per germline (reference sequence). This CDR3 has 15 residues. This TCR derives from a man in his fifties with HIV. The material sequenced was unsorted PBMCs, taken 3 years after starting antiretroviral therapy. The genes are TRBV7-9 and TRBJ1-2; 9 bases agree with TRBD1. The CDR3, as DNA: TGTGCCAGCAGCTCCACGGACAGGGGAGGCTATGGCTACACCTTC. It yields the protein CASSSTDRGGYGYTF.